This section outlines one T cell receptor (beta chain) sequence together with its context. Source study methods: Scientists estimated how many nucleated cells there were by amplifying reference gene primers. TCRdb's copy holds only in-frame clones and misses some; the assay was immunoSEQ multiplex PCR. Clone size and the V and J calls come from that table; the DNA yielded D and trimming. The sample consists of 290,000 or so clones, around 85% of them appearing once. Trimming removed 2 bases at V and 7 bases at J, with 14 bases between. The V gene's germline CDR1 is MGHRA and CDR2 YSYEKL. The CDR3 sequence is 14 residues long. This entry comes from a study of blood T cell repertoires in COVID-19. Across the whole study: T cells, B-cell-depleted T cells, or PBMCs provided the cDNA or gDNA that served as material.

The V call is TRBV4-1, the J call TRBJ2-5; possible D gene TRBD2, 6 bases. The origin of this receptor is a man aged 50 or older with active or convalescent COVID-19. Input material: peripheral blood. DNA of the CDR3: TGCGCCAGCAGCCAAAGCGGGTTCCCAGGGACCCAGTACTTC. Protein: CASSQSGFPGTQYF.